The 27 T cell receptor beta chains in this list originate from one sample, sequenced in a study of cytomegalovirus exposure and HLA in healthy donors. Vbeta (60) and Jbeta (13) primers were used in the PCR. TCRdb's copy holds only in-frame clones and misses some; the assay was immunoSEQ multiplex PCR. The sample gives about 90,000 clones, 65% to 85% of which show up once; 15% to 20% is in the top ten. The sample comprised PBMCs. Receptors were obtained from a woman aged 55 to 70 in good health and CMV-seropositive.

This clone was picked up many times. The chain employs TRBV11-2 and TRBJ1-1; D not resolved. The V end was cut by 6 bases, the J end by 1 base, with 9 bases between. There are 13 residues in the CDR3. CDR1 is SGHAT and CDR2 is FQNNGV in the germline V gene. In DNA, the CDR3 is TGTGCCAGCAGTGAAGAGCAGAACACTGAAGCTTTCTTT. This gives the protein CASSEEQNTEAFF.

The chain uses TRBV27 and TRBJ2-1, with TRBD2 matching 7 bases. The CDR3 is made up of 15 amino acids. Germline V gene lookup returns CDR1 MNHEY and CDR2 SMNVEV (reference sequence). With V trimmed by 6 bases and J by 4 bases, 9 bases remained unmatched. CDR3 protein: CASSLGWEGYNEQFF. CDR3 sequence (DNA): TGTGCCAGCAGCCTTGGGTGGGAGGGTTACAATGAGCAGTTCTTC.

Here the CDR3 reads CASSQTDRGRNTIYF. The CDR3 nucleotides are TGTGCCAGCAGCCAAACGGACAGGGGCCGAAACACCATATATTTT. The chain recombines TRBV4-2 with TRBJ1-3; 9 nucleotides match TRBD1. The CDR3 consists of 15 residues. V was pared by 2 bases and J by 5 bases, with 4 bases of the junction left unmatched. Germline V gives CDR1 LGHNA, CDR2 YNFKEQ.

V gene TRBV25-1 combines with J gene TRBJ2-2; the match to TRBD1 covers 8 bases. After removal of 6 bases from V and 5 bases from J, the junction contained 8 bases not matched to a gene. Germline V gives CDR1 MGHDK, CDR2 SYGVNS. The CDR3 has 15 amino acids. The CDR3 sequence is CASSSLDRETGELFF. As DNA, the CDR3 is TGTGCCAGCAGCTCATTGGACAGGGAAACCGGGGAGCTGTTTTTT.

The rearrangement joins TRBV6-5 to TRBJ2-1; 7 bases map to TRBD2. Germline V gene sequence: CDR1 MNHEY, CDR2 SVGAGI. V lost 0 bases, J lost 6 bases, and 5 bases stayed unmatched. CDR3 length equals 15 residues. The CDR3 DNA reads as TGTGCCAGCAGTTACTCGGGAGGGCCGGTCAATGAGCAGTTCTTC. Translation gives CASSYSGGPVNEQFF.

This chain links TRBV7-9 with TRBJ1-1, with D unresolved. Germline V gene lookup returns CDR1 SEHNR and CDR2 FQNEAQ (reference sequence). V gave up 5 bases and J gave up 4 bases, with 14 bases separating them. The CDR3 runs 14 residues. The CDR3 is CASSPRRVGTEAFF. DNA of the CDR3: TGTGCCAGCAGCCCCCGCCGGGTGGGCACTGAAGCTTTCTTT.

The chain employs TRBV5-1 and TRBJ2-1; D might be TRBD1 (6 bases). Germline CDR1 reads SGHRS; CDR2 reads YFSETQ. V was trimmed by 3 bases and J by 0 bases, leaving 10 bases between them. CDR3 size: 15 residues. CDR3 protein: CASSSGQSSYNEQFF. CDR3 nucleotide sequence: TGCGCCAGCAGCTCCGGACAGAGCTCCTACAATGAGCAGTTCTTC.

This clone was counted only a few times. The chain links TRBV19 to TRBJ2-2; possibly TRBD2 for D (6 bases). Trimming shortened V by 7 bases and J by 5 bases, and 17 bases separated the two germline ends. Germline lookup yields CDR1 LNHDA and CDR2 SQIVND (reference sequence). This CDR3 has 15 residues. The CDR3 is CASTIMEGMTGELFF. The CDR3 region has the DNA TGTGCCAGTACCATTATGGAGGGGATGACCGGGGAGCTGTTTTTT.

This chain links TRBV2 with TRBJ2-3; 9 positions match TRBD2. With 3 bases clipped from V and 0 bases from J, the junction kept 7 bases outside the gene matches. The CDR3 runs 17 residues. Germline V CDR1 and CDR2: SNHLY, FYNNEI. CDR3 region: CASSEGESGRSTDTQYF. In nucleotides, the CDR3 is TGTGCCAGCAGTGAGGGGGAAAGCGGGAGGAGCACAGATACGCAGTATTTT.

This clone has only one observation. This rearrangement joins TRBV27 to TRBJ1-2, with D possibly being TRBD1 (5 bases). The CDR3 is 13 amino acids. Germline CDR1 is MNHEY and CDR2 is SMNVEV (reference sequence). V lost 4 bases, J lost 6 bases, and 12 bases lay in between. CDR3 bases: TGTGCCAGCAGTTCGTTACAGGTGAATGGCTACACCTTC. Its protein product is CASSSLQVNGYTF.

The chain couples TRBV5-4 to TRBJ2-5, with D possibly TRBD2 on 6 matching bases. Germline V CDR1 and CDR2: SGHNT, YYREEE (reference sequence). This CDR3 comprises 14 residues. Trimming left V 2 bases short and J 5 bases short, with 13 bases between. DNA of the CDR3: TGTGCCAGCAGCTTTCGGGGGACCGGGGAGACCCAGTACTTC. Translated, it gives CASSFRGTGETQYF.

The V and J genes are TRBV5-6 and TRBJ2-5; D is perhaps TRBD2 (5 bases). V lost 4 bases and J 3 bases, leaving 10 bases between the germline ends. CDR1 is SGHDT and CDR2 is YYEEEE in the germline V gene. The CDR3 length is 13 residues. The CDR3 sequence: CASSKDWEETQYF. CDR3 bases: TGTGCCAGCAGCAAGGACTGGGAAGAGACCCAGTACTTC.

V and J are TRBV7-6 and TRBJ2-2; TRBD1 matches at 8 bases. Per the germline V gene, CDR1 is SGHVS and CDR2 is FNYEAQ. There are 20 residues in the CDR3. The junction had 14 bases not matched to a gene; V was cut back by 1 base and J by 1 base. This CDR3 reads CASSLEPRTGIRQNTGELFF. CDR3 sequence (DNA): TGTGCCAGCAGCTTAGAACCCCGGACAGGGATCCGCCAGAACACCGGGGAGCTGTTTTTT.

This clone was observed a handful of times. This chain joins TRBV9 and TRBJ1-2; 7 nucleotides agree with TRBD1. V was pared by 2 bases and J by 6 bases, with 19 bases of the junction left unmatched. The germline CDR1 and CDR2 sequences are SGDLS and YYNGEE. The CDR3 loop spans 18 amino acids. The CDR3 spells CASSVTQGTINPIHGYTF. CDR3 nucleotides: TGTGCCAGCAGCGTTACACAGGGGACAATTAACCCTATCCATGGCTACACCTTC.

The chain uses TRBV16 and TRBJ1-6; 9 bases are shared with TRBD1. After removal of 1 base from V and 9 bases from J, the junction contained 4 bases not matched to a gene. Looked up from germline, CDR1 is KGHSY and CDR2 is FQNENV. The CDR3 sequence is 15 residues long. The CDR3 loop is CASSQWGTGSSPLHF. DNA for the CDR3: TGTGCCAGCAGCCAATGGGGGACAGGGAGTTCACCCCTCCACTTT.

This clone was seen a few times. The rearrangement links TRBV6-5 to TRBJ2-1; D unclear. The germline CDR1 and CDR2 sequences are MNHEY and SVGAGI. Trimming removed 6 bases from V and 6 bases from J, with 9 bases in between. The CDR3 is 12 residues long. The CDR3 DNA reads TGTGCCAGCAGGACAATACCCAATGAGCAGTTCTTC. Translated, it gives CASRTIPNEQFF.

This chain connects TRBV7-2 to TRBJ2-1; TRBD1 might be the D (7 bases). The CDR3 has 14 amino acids. The V gene's germline CDR1 is SGHTA and CDR2 FQGNSA. The germline V and J ends were trimmed by 2 bases and 6 bases, with 11 bases remaining between them. CDR3 coding DNA: TGTGCCAGCAGCTTACAGGGGGGCCGCAATGAGCAGTTCTTC. Protein: CASSLQGGRNEQFF.

V and J are TRBV6-1 and TRBJ1-6; D not certain. Looked up from germline, CDR1 is MNHNS and CDR2 is SASEGT. Trimming shortened V by 7 bases and J by 0 bases, and 7 bases separated the two germline ends. The CDR3 contains 14 residues. CDR3 amino acids: CASTISSYNSPLHF. In nucleotides, the CDR3 is TGTGCCAGCACTATAAGCTCCTATAATTCACCCCTCCACTTT.

V and J are TRBV5-6 and TRBJ2-1, with unresolved D. CDR3 length equals 13 residues. V shed 0 bases and J shed 8 bases, with 9 bases lying between them. Germline V gives CDR1 SGHDT, CDR2 YYEEEE. The CDR3 is CASSLVGVHEQFF. The CDR3 DNA follows: TGTGCCAGCAGCTTGGTCGGTGTCCATGAGCAGTTCTTC.

The chain uses TRBV5-1 and TRBJ2-7; perhaps TRBD2 as D (7 bases). CDR1 is SGHRS and CDR2 is YFSETQ in the germline V gene. The CDR3 length is 13 residues. V was pared by 4 bases and J by 4 bases, with 12 bases between. The CDR3 spells CASSAGASYEQYF. The CDR3 DNA reads as TGCGCCAGCAGCGCGGGGGCCTCTTACGAGCAGTACTTC.

J is TRBJ2-2 and V is TRBV9; D is undetermined. Germline values: CDR1 SGDLS, CDR2 YYNGEE. The CDR3 is 14 amino acids. Trimming left V 4 bases short and J 5 bases short, with 12 bases between. DNA of the CDR3: TGTGCCAGCAGCCCCCTAAAAAGTACCGGGGAGCTGTTTTTT. Its protein product is CASSPLKSTGELFF.

This clone occurred a few times. This chain links TRBV11-2 with TRBJ2-3; TRBD2 matches 10 bases. The CDR3 loop spans 19 amino acids. The V segment lost 5 bases and the J segment 0 bases; nucleotides outside the gene matches: 14. The germline gives CDR1 SGHAT, CDR2 FQNNGV. The CDR3 region is CASSPEGQREGSSTDTQYF. CDR3 in DNA: TGTGCCAGCAGCCCCGAAGGGCAGCGGGAGGGATCTAGCACAGATACGCAGTATTTT. Variable domain in full (rest from reference TRBV11-2 and TRBJ2-3): EAGVAQSPRYKIIEKRQSVAFWCNPISGHATLYWYQQILGQGPKLLIQFQNNGVVDDSQLPKDRFSAERLKGVDSTLKIQPAKLEDSAVYLCASSPEGQREGSSTDTQYFGPGTRLTVL.

The rearrangement joins TRBV30 to TRBJ1-6; D is uncertain. Germline CDR1 GTSNPN, CDR2 SVGIG (reference sequence). CDR3 length: 13 amino acids. V gave up 2 bases and J gave up 8 bases, with 10 bases separating them. The CDR3 nucleotides read TGTGCCTGGAGTATCCTGGGCGATTCACCCCTCCACTTT. Translation: CAWSILGDSPLHF.

This rearrangement joins TRBV29-1 to TRBJ1-1, with D unresolved. CDR3 length: 12 amino acids. Germline V gives CDR1 SQVTM, CDR2 ANQGSEA. V was trimmed by 7 bases and J by 1 base, leaving 10 bases between them. The CDR3 DNA follows: TGCAGCGCTACTTGGTCGAACACTGAAGCTTTCTTT. Translating it yields CSATWSNTEAFF. Variable domain in full (rest from reference TRBV29-1 and TRBJ1-1): SAVISQKPSRDICQRGTSLTIQCQVDSQVTMMFWYRQQPGQSLTLIATANQGSEATYESGFVIDKFPISRPNLTFSTLTVSNMSPEDSSIYLCSATWSNTEAFFGQGTRLTVV.

J is TRBJ1-1 and V is TRBV6-5, with TRBD1 matching 8 bases. CDR3 length: 13 residues. Germline trimming cut 6 bases from V and 7 bases from J; bases unmatched to any gene: 7. Germline V gene data show CDR1 as MNHEY and CDR2 as SVGAGI. The CDR3 region has the DNA TGTGCCAGCAGGAGGACAGGGACAAATGAAGCTTTCTTT. It is translated as CASRRTGTNEAFF.

As to this clone: Since no conserved phenylalanine or tryptophan closes the CDR3, a read error is the likely cause. The chain links TRBV19 to TRBJ2-7; TRBD1 matches at 10 bases. The CDR3 consists of 13 residues. Germline V gives CDR1 LNHDA, CDR2 SQIVND (reference sequence). Trimming cost V 8 bases and J 4 bases; bases outside gene matches: 5. CDR3 coding DNA: TGTGCCAGTCGGGACAGGGGAGGTTACGAGCAGTACTCC. The encoded protein is CASRDRGGYEQYS.

As DNA, the CDR3 is TGTGCCAGCAGCTTCTCCTCGACTAGCGGGAGGGGGAATGAGCAGTTCTTC. Protein: CASSFSSTSGRGNEQFF. V is TRBV5-4 and J is TRBJ2-1; 14 nucleotides match TRBD2. The V gene end was trimmed by 2 bases and the J gene end by 7 bases; junction bases not matched to a gene: 8. There are 17 residues in the CDR3. Germline V CDR1 and CDR2: SGHNT, YYREEE (reference sequence).